A selection of T cell receptor beta chains follows, all from one sample in a study of cytomegalovirus exposure and HLA in healthy donors. Libraries were prepared by immunoSEQ multiplex PCR; TCRdb keeps only in-frame clonotypes and omits some of them. The table has about 140,000 clones, around three fifths seen once. The material sequenced was PBMCs. These receptors all stem from a male donor in good health and CMV-seronegative. Each CDR3 is given with its conserved first and last residue. Fields, in order: D gene, V gene, clone size, J gene, CDR3 DNA, CDR3 protein. D genes are given only for firm matches. Clone sizes are given selectively: once, few, many, or a class where the clone is expanded.

d_call: TRBD1; v_call: TRBV6-1; clone_size: NA; j_call: TRBJ2-4; cdr3_nt: TGTGCCAGCAGAGAAACAGGGGGCGGAACCAAAAACATTCAGTACTTC; cdr3_aa: CASRETGGGTKNIQYF
d_call: TRBD1; v_call: TRBV7-9; clone_size: NA; j_call: TRBJ1-2; cdr3_nt: TGTGCCAGCAGCCATGGACAGGGGACCGTCGCTAACTATGGCTACACCTTC; cdr3_aa: CASSHGQGTVANYGYTF
d_call: TRBD2; v_call: TRBV6-6; clone_size: NA; j_call: TRBJ2-1; cdr3_nt: TGTGCCAGCACCCCCTCCCCTAGCGGGGGGGCCAATGAGCAGTTCTTC; cdr3_aa: CASTPSPSGGANEQFF
d_call: NA; v_call: TRBV7-9; clone_size: NA; j_call: TRBJ2-7; cdr3_nt: TGTGCCAGTCAAGCCGGGCTAGCCACCTACGAGCAGTACTTC; cdr3_aa: CASQAGLATYEQYF
d_call: NA; v_call: TRBV7-9; clone_size: NA; j_call: TRBJ1-6; cdr3_nt: TGTGCCAGCAGCTTAGCGGGGGACAAGAATTCACCCCTCCACTTT; cdr3_aa: CASSLAGDKNSPLHF
d_call: TRBD1; v_call: TRBV2; clone_size: NA; j_call: TRBJ1-2; cdr3_nt: TGTGCCAGCAGTGAATATACAGGGGCGAACTATGGCTACACCTTC; cdr3_aa: CASSEYTGANYGYTF
d_call: TRBD1; v_call: TRBV19; clone_size: NA; j_call: TRBJ1-4; cdr3_nt: TGTGCCAGTAGCTTAGGACCGGGGACAGGGTCGTTTTTT; cdr3_aa: CASSLGPGTGSFF
d_call: TRBD1; v_call: TRBV6-5; clone_size: NA; j_call: TRBJ1-1; cdr3_nt: TGTGCCAGCAGAATACACGGGACAGGTGATCAAGCTTTCTTT; cdr3_aa: CASRIHGTGDQAFF
d_call: NA; v_call: TRBV5-1; clone_size: NA; j_call: TRBJ1-1; cdr3_nt: TGCGCCAGCACCCTGGACGGGAAGAACACTGAAGCTTTCTTT; cdr3_aa: CASTLDGKNTEAFF
d_call: TRBD1; v_call: TRBV19; clone_size: few; j_call: TRBJ1-1; cdr3_nt: TGTGCCAGTAGTTTGTGGGGACAGTCTATGAACACTGAAGCTTTCTTT; cdr3_aa: CASSLWGQSMNTEAFF
d_call: NA; v_call: TRBV5-5; clone_size: NA; j_call: TRBJ1-4; cdr3_nt: TGTGCCAGCAGCTTGTTTTATTCCACATCTGAAAAACTGTTTTTT; cdr3_aa: CASSLFYSTSEKLFF
d_call: NA; v_call: TRBV5-3; clone_size: few; j_call: TRBJ1-1; cdr3_nt: TGTGCCAGGTTCGGGTCGTGGACAGACACTGAAGCTTTCTTT; cdr3_aa: CARFGSWTDTEAFF
d_call: NA; v_call: TRBV13; clone_size: once; j_call: TRBJ2-1; cdr3_nt: TGTGCCTCCACGGGGTCCAGCACGGGTCTAAATGAGCAGTTCTTC; cdr3_aa: CASTGSSTGLNEQFF
d_call: TRBD1; v_call: TRBV19; clone_size: NA; j_call: TRBJ1-2; cdr3_nt: TGTGCCAGTAGAGAACAGGGACAGGGAGGCTATGGCTACACCTTC; cdr3_aa: CASREQGQGGYGYTF
d_call: TRBD1; v_call: TRBV30; clone_size: NA; j_call: TRBJ1-1; cdr3_nt: TGTGCCTGGAGTTGGACAGGGAACACTGAAGCTTTCTTT; cdr3_aa: CAWSWTGNTEAFF
d_call: NA; v_call: TRBV5-1; clone_size: few; j_call: TRBJ1-6; cdr3_nt: TGCGCCAGCAGCTCGGGGGTTAATTCACCCCTCCACTTT; cdr3_aa: CASSSGVNSPLHF
d_call: TRBD2; v_call: TRBV9; clone_size: once; j_call: TRBJ2-1; cdr3_nt: TGTGCCAGCAGCGTGTTAGCGGGGGTTAACAATGAGCAGTTCTTC; cdr3_aa: CASSVLAGVNNEQFF
d_call: NA; v_call: TRBV7-9; clone_size: once; j_call: TRBJ1-2; cdr3_nt: TGTTCCAGCAGCTTAGGTGGCCAGAACTATGGCTACACCTTC; cdr3_aa: CSSSLGGQNYGYTF
d_call: NA; v_call: TRBV4-3; clone_size: NA; j_call: TRBJ2-2; cdr3_nt: TGCGCCAGCAGCCAAGTCTTCGGAGACTTGTACACCGGGGAGCTGTTTTTT; cdr3_aa: CASSQVFGDLYTGELFF
d_call: TRBD1; v_call: TRBV19; clone_size: few; j_call: TRBJ1-4; cdr3_nt: TGTGCCAGTAGCCCGGACAGGGGCAGCGAAAAACTGTTTTTT; cdr3_aa: CASSPDRGSEKLFF
d_call: NA; v_call: TRBV5-1; clone_size: once; j_call: TRBJ2-3; cdr3_nt: TGCGCCAGCAGCCCTCGAGATACGTATGGCACAGATACGCAGTATTTT; cdr3_aa: CASSPRDTYGTDTQYF
d_call: NA; v_call: TRBV7-3; clone_size: once; j_call: TRBJ2-3; cdr3_nt: TGTGCCAGCAGCAGACAGACAGGGGAGGGCACGCAGTATTTT; cdr3_aa: CASSRQTGEGTQYF
d_call: NA; v_call: TRBV30; clone_size: NA; j_call: TRBJ2-2; cdr3_nt: TGTGCCTGGCCTAAAGGGGAGGTGAACACCGGGGAGCTGTTTTTT; cdr3_aa: CAWPKGEVNTGELFF
d_call: TRBD2; v_call: TRBV19; clone_size: NA; j_call: TRBJ2-4; cdr3_nt: TGTGCCAGTAGCTTGACTAGCGGGGGTGCAAACATTCAGTACTTC; cdr3_aa: CASSLTSGGANIQYF
d_call: TRBD1; v_call: TRBV27; clone_size: once; j_call: TRBJ2-6; cdr3_nt: TGTGCCAGCAGTTCGGACAGGGAGAGTCTTCGTCGAGGGGCCAACGTCCTGACTTTC; cdr3_aa: CASSSDRESLRRGANVLTF
d_call: NA; v_call: TRBV7-2; clone_size: NA; j_call: TRBJ1-5; cdr3_nt: TGTGCCAGCAGCTTAGGTGTCCGGTCAACGGGGAGGGTGCAGCCCCAGCATTTT; cdr3_aa: CASSLGVRSTGRVQPQHF
d_call: TRBD2; v_call: TRBV7-2; clone_size: few; j_call: TRBJ2-5; cdr3_nt: TGTGCCAGCAGCTTATCTCCTAGCGGGGGCGAGACCCAGTACTTC; cdr3_aa: CASSLSPSGGETQYF
d_call: TRBD1; v_call: TRBV29-1; clone_size: NA; j_call: TRBJ1-1; cdr3_nt: TGCAGCGCTCCGGGACAGGGCCCTGAAGCTTTCTTT; cdr3_aa: CSAPGQGPEAFF
d_call: NA; v_call: TRBV9; clone_size: few; j_call: TRBJ2-1; cdr3_nt: TGTGCCAGCAGCGTAGCTCACGGGGGCTCCTACAATGAGCAGTTCTTC; cdr3_aa: CASSVAHGGSYNEQFF
d_call: NA; v_call: TRBV20-1; clone_size: NA; j_call: TRBJ1-2; cdr3_nt: TGCAGTTCCAGGGAAAACTATGGCTACACCTTC; cdr3_aa: CSSRENYGYTF
d_call: TRBD2; v_call: TRBV10-3; clone_size: NA; j_call: TRBJ2-7; cdr3_nt: TGTGCCTCGGATAGCGGGGGATCCTACGAGCAGTACTTC; cdr3_aa: CASDSGGSYEQYF
d_call: NA; v_call: TRBV7-9; clone_size: few; j_call: TRBJ1-3; cdr3_nt: TGTTCCAGCAGCTTCCGGGTCTCACCCCGGGGAGCCGGAAACACCATATATTTT; cdr3_aa: CSSSFRVSPRGAGNTIYF
d_call: TRBD1; v_call: TRBV6-5; clone_size: NA; j_call: TRBJ1-2; cdr3_nt: TGTGCCAGCAGGGGGAGACAGGGGACCTATGGCTACACCTTC; cdr3_aa: CASRGRQGTYGYTF
d_call: NA; v_call: TRBV4-3; clone_size: NA; j_call: TRBJ2-3; cdr3_nt: TGCGCCAGCAGCCAAGAGGCCTCCCACACAGATACGCAGTATTTT; cdr3_aa: CASSQEASHTDTQYF
d_call: NA; v_call: TRBV12-2; clone_size: NA; j_call: TRBJ2-1; cdr3_nt: TGTGCAAGTCGCTTAGTGGGACTAGCGGGGGTAGGGCAGTTCTTC; cdr3_aa: CASRLVGLAGVGQFF
d_call: TRBD1; v_call: TRBV27; clone_size: NA; j_call: TRBJ2-7; cdr3_nt: TGTGCCAGCTCAAAGAACCGGGACAGGGGTCACGAGCAGTACTTC; cdr3_aa: CASSKNRDRGHEQYF
d_call: NA; v_call: TRBV5-4; clone_size: NA; j_call: TRBJ1-6; cdr3_nt: TGTGCCAGCAGCTTGGCAGTCCCTTCTTCACCCCTCCACTTT; cdr3_aa: CASSLAVPSSPLHF
d_call: NA; v_call: TRBV9; clone_size: NA; j_call: TRBJ1-4; cdr3_nt: TGTGCCAGCAGCGTGGGGACAAGAGATGAAAAACTGTTTTTT; cdr3_aa: CASSVGTRDEKLFF